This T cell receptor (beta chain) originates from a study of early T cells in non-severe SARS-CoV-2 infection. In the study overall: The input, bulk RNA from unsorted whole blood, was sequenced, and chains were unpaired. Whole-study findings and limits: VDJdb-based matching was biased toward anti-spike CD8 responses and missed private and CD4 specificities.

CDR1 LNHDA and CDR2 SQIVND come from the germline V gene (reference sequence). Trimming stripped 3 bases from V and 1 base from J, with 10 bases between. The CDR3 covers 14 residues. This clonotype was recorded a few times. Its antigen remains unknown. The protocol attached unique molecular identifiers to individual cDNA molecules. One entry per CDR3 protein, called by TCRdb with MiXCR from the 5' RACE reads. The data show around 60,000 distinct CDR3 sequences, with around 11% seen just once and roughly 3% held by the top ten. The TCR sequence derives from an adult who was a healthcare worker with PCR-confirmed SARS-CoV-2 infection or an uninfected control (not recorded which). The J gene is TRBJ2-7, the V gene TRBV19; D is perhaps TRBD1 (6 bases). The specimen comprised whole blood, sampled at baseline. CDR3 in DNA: TGTGCCAGTAGTATTACAGGGCAATCCTACGAGCAGTACTTC. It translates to CASSITGQSYEQYF.